Detailed here is one T cell receptor (beta chain). The entry originates in a study of blood T cell repertoires in COVID-19. Trimming removed 3 bases at V and 3 bases at J, with 3 bases between. CDR3 length: 12 amino acids. The protocol was immunoSEQ multiplex PCR, while the TCRdb copy is restricted to in-frame clones and leaves out a portion. The sample includes roughly 250,000 clones, 75% to 95% of them seen just once. This clonotype was obtained from a woman aged 18 to 35 who had recovered from COVID-19. The rearrangement uses TRBV12-3 or TRBV12-4 and TRBJ1-3; D gene ambiguous. The source material was PBMCs or T cells enriched from blood (not recorded which). This CDR3 is CASSFGGNTIYF. DNA of the CDR3: TGTGCCAGCAGTTTCGGTGGAAACACCATATATTTT.